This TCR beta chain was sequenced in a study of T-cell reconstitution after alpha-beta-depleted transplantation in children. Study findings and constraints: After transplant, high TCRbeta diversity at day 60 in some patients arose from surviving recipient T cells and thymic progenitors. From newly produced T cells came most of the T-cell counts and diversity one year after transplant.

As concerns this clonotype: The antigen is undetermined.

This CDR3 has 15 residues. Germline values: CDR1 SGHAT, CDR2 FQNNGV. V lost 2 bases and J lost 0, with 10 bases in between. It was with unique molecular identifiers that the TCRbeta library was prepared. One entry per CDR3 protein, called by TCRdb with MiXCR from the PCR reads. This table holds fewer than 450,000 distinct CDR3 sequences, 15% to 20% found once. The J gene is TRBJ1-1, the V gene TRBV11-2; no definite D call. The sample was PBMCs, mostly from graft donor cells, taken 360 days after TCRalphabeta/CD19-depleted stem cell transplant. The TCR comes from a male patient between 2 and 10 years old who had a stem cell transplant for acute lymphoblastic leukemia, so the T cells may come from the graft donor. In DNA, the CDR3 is TGTGCCAGCAGCTTAATGAACTTTATGAACACTGAAGCTTTCTTT. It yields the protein CASSLMNFMNTEAFF.